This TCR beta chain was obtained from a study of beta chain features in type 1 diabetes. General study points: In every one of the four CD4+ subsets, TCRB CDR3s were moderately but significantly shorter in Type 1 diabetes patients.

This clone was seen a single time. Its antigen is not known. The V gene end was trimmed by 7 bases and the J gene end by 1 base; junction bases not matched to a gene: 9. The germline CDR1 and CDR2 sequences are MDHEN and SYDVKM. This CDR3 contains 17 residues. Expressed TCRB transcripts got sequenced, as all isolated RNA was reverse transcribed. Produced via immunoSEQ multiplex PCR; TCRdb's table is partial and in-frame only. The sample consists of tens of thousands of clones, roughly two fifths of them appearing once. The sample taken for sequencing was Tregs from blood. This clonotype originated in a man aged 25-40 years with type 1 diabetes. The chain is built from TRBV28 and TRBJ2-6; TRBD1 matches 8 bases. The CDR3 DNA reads TGTGCCAGCAACAACAGGGGGTTTAAATCTGGGGCCAACGTCCTGACTTTC. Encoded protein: CASNNRGFKSGANVLTF.